This entry features one TCR beta chain sequence. The antigen is unknown. This specimen comes from a study of blood T cells in healthy people across ages. Looking at the study overall: Through template switching, about one barcoded beta molecule was captured per two T cells, as measured in model experiments.

The second PCR ran roughly 6 to 12 cycles with a sample-barcoded 5' primer and J-beta primers. TCRdb redid the calling of the 5' RACE reads with MiXCR, one entry per CDR3 protein. The sample records approximately 880,000 distinct CDR3 sequences, 48% being singletons. Points from the study as a whole: Unsorted PBMCs ruled out conclusive naive versus antigen-experienced comparison.

This CDR3 is built from 16 residues. The germline V gene has CDR1 SGDLS and CDR2 YYNGEE. V lost 4 bases to trimming and J lost 8 bases; unmatched junction nucleotides: 13. The TCR sequence derives from a man between 25 and 39 years old in good health. Sequenced: blood. The chain carries TRBV9 and TRBJ2-3; 10 nucleotides line up with TRBD2. The CDR3 region has the DNA TGTGCCAGCAGCCCTTGGCTAGCGGGGGCCGAGGGTACGCAGTATTTT. The encoded protein is CASSPWLAGAEGTQYF. Complete variable domain (other parts from reference TRBV9 and TRBJ2-3): DSGVTQTPKHLITATGQRVTLRCSPRSGDLSVYWYQQSLDQGLQFLIQYYNGEERAKGNILERFSAQQFPDLHSELNLSSLELGDSALYFCASSPWLAGAEGTQYFGPGTRLTVL.